This TCR beta chain originates from a study of T cells in Graves' hyperthyroidism and ophthalmopathy. Germline V lookup: CDR1 ENHRY, CDR2 SYGVKD. Losses at the gene ends were 3 bases for V and 7 bases for J; bases not matched to a gene: 11. This CDR3 comprises 16 residues. This clonotype showed up many times. Antigen: not known. Study-wide results and limits: For ophthalmopathy, model prediction preceded onset by a median 6.5 months.

TCR beta CDR3 sequences were amplified from RNA transcripts. The HTBI primer set drove a first-round RT-PCR of the TCR CDR3. TCRdb used MiXCR to reprocess the multiplex PCR reads, holding one entry per CDR3 protein. Of 600,000 to 850,000 distinct CDR3 sequences in the sample, approximately 18% were seen once. The sample was blood. The clonotype originates from a woman in her 50s with Graves' hyperthyroidism that later progressed to Graves' ophthalmopathy. This chain uses TRBV10-3 with TRBJ1-5; 8 bases are shared with TRBD1. The CDR3 DNA reads as TGTGCCATCAGTGACGCCACAGGGGGTTCGGGGCAGCCCCAGCATTTT. This gives the protein CAISDATGGSGQPQHF.